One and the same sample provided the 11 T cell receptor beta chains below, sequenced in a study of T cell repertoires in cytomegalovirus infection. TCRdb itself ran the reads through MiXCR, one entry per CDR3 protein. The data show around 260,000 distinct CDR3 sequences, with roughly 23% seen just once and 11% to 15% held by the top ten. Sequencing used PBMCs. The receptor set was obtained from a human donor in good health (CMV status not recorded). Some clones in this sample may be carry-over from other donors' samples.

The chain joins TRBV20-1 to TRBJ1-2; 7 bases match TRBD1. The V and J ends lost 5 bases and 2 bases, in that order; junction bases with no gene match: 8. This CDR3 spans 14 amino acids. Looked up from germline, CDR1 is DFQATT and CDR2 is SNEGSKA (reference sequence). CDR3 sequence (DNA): TGCAGTGCTTTTAGAGGACAGGAAAACTATGGCTACACCTTC. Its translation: CSAFRGQENYGYTF.

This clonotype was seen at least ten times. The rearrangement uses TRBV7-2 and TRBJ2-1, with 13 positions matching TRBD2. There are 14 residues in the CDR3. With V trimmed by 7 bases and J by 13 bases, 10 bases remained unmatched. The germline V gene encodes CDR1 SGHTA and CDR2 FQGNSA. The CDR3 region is CASIPSLAGGQQFF. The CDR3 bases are TGTGCCAGCATCCCGTCACTAGCGGGGGGGCAACAGTTCTTC.

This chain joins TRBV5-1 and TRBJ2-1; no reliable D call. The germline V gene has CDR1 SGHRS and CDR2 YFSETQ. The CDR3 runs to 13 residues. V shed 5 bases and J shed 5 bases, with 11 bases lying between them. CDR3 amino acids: CASRESPDNEQFF. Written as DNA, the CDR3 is TGCGCCAGCAGAGAGTCCCCCGACAATGAGCAGTTCTTC.

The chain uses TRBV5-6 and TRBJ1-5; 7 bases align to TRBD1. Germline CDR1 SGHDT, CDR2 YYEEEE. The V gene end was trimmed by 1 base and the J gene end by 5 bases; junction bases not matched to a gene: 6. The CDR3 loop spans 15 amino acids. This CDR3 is CASSLQQGYDQPQHF. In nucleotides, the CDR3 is TGTGCCAGCAGCTTGCAACAGGGGTATGATCAGCCCCAGCATTTT.

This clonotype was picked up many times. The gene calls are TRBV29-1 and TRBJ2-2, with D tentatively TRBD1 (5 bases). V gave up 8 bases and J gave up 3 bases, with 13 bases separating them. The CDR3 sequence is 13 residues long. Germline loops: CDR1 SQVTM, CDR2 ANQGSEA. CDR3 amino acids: CSIYTGYTGELFF. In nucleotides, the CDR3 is TGCAGCATTTATACAGGATACACCGGGGAGCTGTTTTTT.

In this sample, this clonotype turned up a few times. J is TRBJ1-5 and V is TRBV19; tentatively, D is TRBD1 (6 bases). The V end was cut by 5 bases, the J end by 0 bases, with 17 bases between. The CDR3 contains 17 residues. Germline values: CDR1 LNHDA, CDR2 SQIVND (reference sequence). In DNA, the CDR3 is TGTGCCAGTAGTCCCCTGTACAGGGACTATAGCAATCAGCCCCAGCATTTT. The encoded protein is CASSPLYRDYSNQPQHF. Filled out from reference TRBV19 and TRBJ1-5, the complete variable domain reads DGGITQSPKYLFRKEGQNVTLSCEQNLNHDAMYWYRQDPGQGLRLIYYSQIVNDFQKGDIAEGYSVSREKKESFPLTVTSAQKNPTAFYLCASSPLYRDYSNQPQHFGDGTRLSIL.

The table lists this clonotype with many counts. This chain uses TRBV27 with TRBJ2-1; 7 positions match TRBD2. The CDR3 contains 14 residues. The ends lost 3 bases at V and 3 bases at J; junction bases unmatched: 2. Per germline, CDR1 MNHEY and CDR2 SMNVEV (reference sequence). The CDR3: CASSFLAGYNEQFF. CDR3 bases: TGTGCCAGCAGTTTTTTAGCGGGCTACAATGAGCAGTTCTTC.

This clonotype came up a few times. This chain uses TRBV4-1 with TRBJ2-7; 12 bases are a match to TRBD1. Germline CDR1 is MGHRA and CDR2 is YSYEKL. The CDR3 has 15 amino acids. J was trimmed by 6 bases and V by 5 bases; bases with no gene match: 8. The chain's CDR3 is CASSRGDRGLSEQYF. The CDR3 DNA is TGCGCCAGCAGCAGAGGGGACAGGGGGCTGAGCGAGCAGTACTTC.

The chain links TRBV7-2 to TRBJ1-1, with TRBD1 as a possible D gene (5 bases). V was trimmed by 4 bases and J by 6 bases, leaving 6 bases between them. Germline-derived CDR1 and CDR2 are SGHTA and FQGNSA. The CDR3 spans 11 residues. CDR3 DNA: TGTGCCAGCAGCTGGGACGCTGAAGCTTTCTTT. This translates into CASSWDAEAFF.

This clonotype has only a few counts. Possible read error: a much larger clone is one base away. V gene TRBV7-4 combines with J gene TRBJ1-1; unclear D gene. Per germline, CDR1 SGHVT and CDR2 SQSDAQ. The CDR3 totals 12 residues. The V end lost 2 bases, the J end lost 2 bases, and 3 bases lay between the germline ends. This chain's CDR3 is CASSLYNTEAFF. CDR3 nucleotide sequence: TGTGCCAGCAGCTTATACAACACTGAAGCTTTCTTT. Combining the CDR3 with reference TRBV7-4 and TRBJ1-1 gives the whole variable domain GAGVSQSPRYKVAKRGRDVALRCDSISGHVTLYWYRQTLGQGSEVLTYSQSDAQRDKSGRPSGRFSAERPERSVSTLKIQRTEQGDSAVYLCASSLYNTEAFFGQGTRLTVV.

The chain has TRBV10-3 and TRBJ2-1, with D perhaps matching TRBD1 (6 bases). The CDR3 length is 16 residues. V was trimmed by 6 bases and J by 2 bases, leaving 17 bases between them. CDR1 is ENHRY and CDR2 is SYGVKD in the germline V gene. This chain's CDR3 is CAIRGDNRGTYNEQFF. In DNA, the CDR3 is TGTGCCATCAGAGGGGACAATCGAGGGACCTACAATGAGCAGTTCTTC.